This TCR beta chain appears in the sequencing data of a study of radiation and T cells in renal cell carcinoma. Per the germline V gene, CDR1 is SNHLY and CDR2 is FYNNEI. The germline V and J ends were trimmed by 0 bases and 1 base, with 24 bases remaining between them. The CDR3 has 21 residues. Time point denoted: baseline pretreatment blood. Treatment described: 15 Gy SBRT to primary tumor, nephrectomy 4 weeks later. The patient's renal cell carcinoma had clear cell pathology. Points from the study as a whole: Without pretreatment biopsies, baseline tumor clonotype presence was undetermined.

Only in-frame clones appear in the TCRdb table, and some are missing; sequencing was by immunoSEQ multiplex PCR. The profile shows approximately 94,000 clones, about 79% of them singletons. This clone was seen only once. The antigen remains unidentified. This receptor was taken from a man between 60 and 75 years old with renal cell carcinoma. This chain links TRBV2 with TRBJ2-2; D may be TRBD2 (5 bases). The sample here was blood, taken from a patient whose treatment included radiotherapy and nephrectomy. As DNA, the CDR3 is TGTGCCAGCAGTGAAGCGCTACCCGGACTCTTGACGGAGATGAACACCGGGGAGCTGTTTTTT. It yields the protein CASSEALPGLLTEMNTGELFF.